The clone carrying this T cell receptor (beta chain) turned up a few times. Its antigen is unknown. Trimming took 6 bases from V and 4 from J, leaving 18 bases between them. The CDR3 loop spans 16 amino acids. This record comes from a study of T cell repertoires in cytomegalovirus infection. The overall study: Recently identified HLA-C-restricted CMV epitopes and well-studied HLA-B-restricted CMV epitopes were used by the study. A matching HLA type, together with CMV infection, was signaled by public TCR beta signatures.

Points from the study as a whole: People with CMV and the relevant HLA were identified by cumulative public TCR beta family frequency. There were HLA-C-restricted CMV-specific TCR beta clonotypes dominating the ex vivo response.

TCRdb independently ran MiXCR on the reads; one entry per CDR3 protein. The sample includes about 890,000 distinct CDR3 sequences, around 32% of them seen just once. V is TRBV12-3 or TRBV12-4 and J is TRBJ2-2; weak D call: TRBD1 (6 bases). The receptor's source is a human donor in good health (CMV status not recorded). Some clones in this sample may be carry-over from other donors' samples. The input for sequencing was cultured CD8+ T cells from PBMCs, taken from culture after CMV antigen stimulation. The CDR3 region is CASSLLQGPGTGELFF. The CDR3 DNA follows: TGTGCCAGCAGCCTCCTACAGGGCCCAGGCACCGGGGAGCTGTTTTTT.